This TCR beta chain was identified in a study of CD8 T cells in ankylosing spondylitis. Using its own MiXCR run on the 5' RACE reads, TCRdb lists one record per CDR3 protein. The repertoire holds 150,000 or so distinct CDR3 sequences, approximately 10% seen once, with just under 30% in the top ten. Germline V gene sequence: CDR1 MNHEY, CDR2 SVGAGI. V gave up 5 bases and J gave up 0 bases, with 20 bases separating them. The CDR3 has 18 amino acids. This clonotype was recorded once. Sequencing was done on a sample of blood, either unsorted or a sorted T cell fraction (not recorded which). This TCR came from a male donor with ankylosing spondylitis or in good health (not recorded which). The rearrangement joins TRBV6-5 to TRBJ1-3, with D possibly TRBD1 on 5 matching bases. The CDR3 sequence is CASSQLAGWGSSGNTIYF. For the CDR3, the DNA is TGTGCCAGCAGTCAACTCGCAGGGTGGGGGTCCTCTGGAAACACCATATATTTT.